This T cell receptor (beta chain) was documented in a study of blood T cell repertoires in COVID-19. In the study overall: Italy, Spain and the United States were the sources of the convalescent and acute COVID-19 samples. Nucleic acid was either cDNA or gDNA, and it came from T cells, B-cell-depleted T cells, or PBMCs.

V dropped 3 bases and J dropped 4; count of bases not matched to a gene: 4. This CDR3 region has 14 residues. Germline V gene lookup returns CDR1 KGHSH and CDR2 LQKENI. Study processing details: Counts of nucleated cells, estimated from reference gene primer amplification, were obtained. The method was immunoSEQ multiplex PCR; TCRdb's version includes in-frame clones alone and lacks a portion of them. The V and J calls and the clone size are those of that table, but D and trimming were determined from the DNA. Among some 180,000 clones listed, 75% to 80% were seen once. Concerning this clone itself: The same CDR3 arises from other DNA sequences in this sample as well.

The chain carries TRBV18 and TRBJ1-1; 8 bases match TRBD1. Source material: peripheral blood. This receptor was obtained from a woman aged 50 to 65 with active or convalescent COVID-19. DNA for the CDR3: TGTGCCAGCTCACCCACAGGGGGAACCACTGAAGCTTTCTTT. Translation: CASSPTGGTTEAFF. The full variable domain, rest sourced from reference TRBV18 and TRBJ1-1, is NAGVMQNPRHLVRRRGQEARLRCSPMKGHSHVYWYRQLPEEGLKFMVYLQKENIIDESGMPKERFSAEFPKEGPSILRIQQVVRGDSAAYFCASSPTGGTTEAFFGQGTRLTVV.